These 3 T cell receptor beta chains were sequenced from one sample in a study of cytomegalovirus exposure and HLA in healthy donors. PCR employed 60 Vbeta and 13 Jbeta primers. The assay was immunoSEQ multiplex PCR, and TCRdb's table has in-frame clones only and misses some. The sample includes about 53,000 clones. Sequencing input: PBMCs. The receptors shown here come from a man aged 18-30 years in good health and CMV-seropositive.

The chain's CDR3 is CASSGQVNTEAFF. CDR3 in DNA: TGTGCCAGCAGTGGTCAGGTTAACACTGAAGCTTTCTTT. The rearrangement links TRBV2 to TRBJ1-1; D gene uncertain. Germline V gives CDR1 SNHLY, CDR2 FYNNEI. The CDR3 runs to 13 residues. V lost 4 bases, J lost 2 bases, and 8 bases lay in between.

This chain connects TRBV29-1 to TRBJ2-5, with 7 bases aligning to TRBD1. CDR3 size: 16 residues. Germline CDR1 SQVTM, CDR2 ANQGSEA. V gave up 6 bases and J gave up 5 bases; unmatched junction bases: 18. In nucleotides, the CDR3 is TGCAGCGTAGCCTTACCGTCGACAGGGCAGCGGGAGACCCAGTACTTC. As protein: CSVALPSTGQRETQYF.

This chain joins TRBV7-9 and TRBJ1-5, with a weak D call TRBD1 (6 bases). Per the germline V gene, CDR1 is SEHNR and CDR2 is FQNEAQ (reference sequence). The CDR3 is 16 amino acids. V lost 4 bases and J lost 0, with 13 bases in between. The CDR3 DNA sequence: TGTGCCAGCAGCTCCGGGACAACACTTAGCAATCAGCCCCAGCATTTT. Amino acid sequence: CASSSGTTLSNQPQHF.